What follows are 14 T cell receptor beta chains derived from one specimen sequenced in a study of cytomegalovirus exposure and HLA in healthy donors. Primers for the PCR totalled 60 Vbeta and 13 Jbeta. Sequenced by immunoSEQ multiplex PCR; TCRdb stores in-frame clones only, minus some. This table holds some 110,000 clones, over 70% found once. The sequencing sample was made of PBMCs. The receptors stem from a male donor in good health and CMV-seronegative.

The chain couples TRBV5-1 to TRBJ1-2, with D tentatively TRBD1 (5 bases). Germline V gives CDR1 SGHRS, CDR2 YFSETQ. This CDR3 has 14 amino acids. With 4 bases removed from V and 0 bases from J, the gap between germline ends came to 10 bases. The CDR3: CASSPQGPNYGYTF. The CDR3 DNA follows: TGCGCCAGCAGCCCTCAGGGCCCTAACTATGGCTACACCTTC.

CDR3 sequence reads: CASSFNQGYQETQYF. CDR3 nucleotide sequence: TGTGCCAGCAGCTTCAACCAGGGGTACCAAGAGACCCAGTACTTC. The V and J genes are TRBV7-2 and TRBJ2-5; tentatively, D is TRBD1 (6 bases). The CDR3 covers 15 residues. V was pared by 3 bases and J by 0 bases, with 11 bases between. Germline V gene lookup returns CDR1 SGHTA and CDR2 FQGNSA.

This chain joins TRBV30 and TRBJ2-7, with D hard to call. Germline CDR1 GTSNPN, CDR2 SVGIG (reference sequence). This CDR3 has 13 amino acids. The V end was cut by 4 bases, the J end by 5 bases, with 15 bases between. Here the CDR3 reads CAWTDLDGNEQYF. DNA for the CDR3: TGTGCCTGGACCGACCTAGACGGAAACGAGCAGTACTTC. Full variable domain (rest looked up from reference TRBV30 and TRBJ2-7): SQTIHQWPATLVQPVGSPLSLECTVEGTSNPNLYWYRQAAGRGLQLLFYSVGIGQISSEVPQNLSASRPQDRQFILSSKKLLLSDSGFYLCAWTDLDGNEQYFGPGTRLTVT.

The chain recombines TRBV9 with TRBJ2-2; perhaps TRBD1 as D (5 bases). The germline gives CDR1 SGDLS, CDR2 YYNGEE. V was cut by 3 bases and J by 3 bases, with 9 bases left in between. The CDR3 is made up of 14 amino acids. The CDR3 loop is CASSATVDTGELFF. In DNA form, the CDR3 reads TGTGCCAGCAGCGCGACAGTCGACACCGGGGAGCTGTTTTTT.

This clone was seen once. The CDR3 loop reads CASTAGGTGNTIYF. The CDR3 DNA reads as TGTGCCAGTACCGCGGGGGGGACTGGAAACACCATATATTTT. The chain links TRBV28 to TRBJ1-3; TRBD1 might be the D (5 bases). The CDR3 is 14 amino acids. CDR1 and CDR2 from the germline V gene are MDHEN and SYDVKM. The V end was cut by 9 bases, the J end by 2 bases, with 14 bases between.

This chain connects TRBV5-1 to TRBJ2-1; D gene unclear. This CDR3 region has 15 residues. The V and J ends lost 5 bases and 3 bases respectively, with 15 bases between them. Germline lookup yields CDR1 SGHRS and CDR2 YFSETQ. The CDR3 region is CASRLGVNLYNEQFF. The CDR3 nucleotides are TGCGCCAGCAGGCTAGGAGTAAACCTCTACAATGAGCAGTTCTTC.

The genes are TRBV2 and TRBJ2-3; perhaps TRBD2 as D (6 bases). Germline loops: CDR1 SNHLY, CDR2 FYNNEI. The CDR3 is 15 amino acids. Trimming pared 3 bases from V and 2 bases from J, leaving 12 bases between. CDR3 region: CASSEGGGFTDTQYF. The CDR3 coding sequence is TGTGCCAGCAGTGAGGGGGGTGGGTTCACAGATACGCAGTATTTT.

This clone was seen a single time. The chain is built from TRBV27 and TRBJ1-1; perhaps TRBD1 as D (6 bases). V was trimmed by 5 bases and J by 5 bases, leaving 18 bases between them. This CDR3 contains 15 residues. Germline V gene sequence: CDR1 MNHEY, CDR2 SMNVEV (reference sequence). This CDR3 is CASSLGGIIGTEAFF. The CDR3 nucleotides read TGTGCCAGCAGTCTAGGGGGAATAATCGGTACTGAAGCTTTCTTT.

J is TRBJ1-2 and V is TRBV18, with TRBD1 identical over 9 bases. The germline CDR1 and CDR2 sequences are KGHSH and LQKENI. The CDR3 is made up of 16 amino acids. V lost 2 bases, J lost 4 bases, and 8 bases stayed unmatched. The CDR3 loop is CASSPGYRGLGYGYTF. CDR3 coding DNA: TGTGCCAGCTCACCAGGGTACAGGGGGCTGGGCTATGGCTACACCTTC.

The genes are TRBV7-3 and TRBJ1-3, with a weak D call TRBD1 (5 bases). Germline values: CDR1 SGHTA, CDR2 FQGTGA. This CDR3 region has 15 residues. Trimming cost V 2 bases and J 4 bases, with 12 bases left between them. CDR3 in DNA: TGTGCCAGCAGCTTATTCGGGCAGGGAGGAAACACCATATATTTT. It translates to CASSLFGQGGNTIYF.

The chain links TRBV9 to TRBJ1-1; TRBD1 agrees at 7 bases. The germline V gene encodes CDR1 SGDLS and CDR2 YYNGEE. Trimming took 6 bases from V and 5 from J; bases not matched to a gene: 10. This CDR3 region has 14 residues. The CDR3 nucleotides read TGTGCCAGCACCCCGAGGGGGCAGGGAACTGAAGCTTTCTTT. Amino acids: CASTPRGQGTEAFF.

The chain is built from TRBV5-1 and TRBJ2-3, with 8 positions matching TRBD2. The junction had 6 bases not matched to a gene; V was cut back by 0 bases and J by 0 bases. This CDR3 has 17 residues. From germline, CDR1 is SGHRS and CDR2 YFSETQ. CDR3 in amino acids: CASSLGWLAGSTDTQYF. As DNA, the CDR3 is TGCGCCAGCAGCTTGGGTTGGCTAGCGGGTAGCACAGATACGCAGTATTTT.

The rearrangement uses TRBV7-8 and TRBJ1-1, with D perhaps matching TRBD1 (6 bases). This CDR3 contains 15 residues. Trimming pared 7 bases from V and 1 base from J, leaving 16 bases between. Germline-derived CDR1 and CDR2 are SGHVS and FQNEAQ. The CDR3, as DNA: TGTGCCAGCACACAGGGATGGCAGGAGAACACTGAAGCTTTCTTT. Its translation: CASTQGWQENTEAFF.

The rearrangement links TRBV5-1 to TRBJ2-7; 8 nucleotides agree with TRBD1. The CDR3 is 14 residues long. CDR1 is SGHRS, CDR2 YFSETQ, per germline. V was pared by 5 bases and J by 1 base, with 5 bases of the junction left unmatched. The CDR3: CASRNDRGSYEQYF. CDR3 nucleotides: TGCGCCAGCAGAAATGACAGGGGTTCCTACGAGCAGTACTTC.